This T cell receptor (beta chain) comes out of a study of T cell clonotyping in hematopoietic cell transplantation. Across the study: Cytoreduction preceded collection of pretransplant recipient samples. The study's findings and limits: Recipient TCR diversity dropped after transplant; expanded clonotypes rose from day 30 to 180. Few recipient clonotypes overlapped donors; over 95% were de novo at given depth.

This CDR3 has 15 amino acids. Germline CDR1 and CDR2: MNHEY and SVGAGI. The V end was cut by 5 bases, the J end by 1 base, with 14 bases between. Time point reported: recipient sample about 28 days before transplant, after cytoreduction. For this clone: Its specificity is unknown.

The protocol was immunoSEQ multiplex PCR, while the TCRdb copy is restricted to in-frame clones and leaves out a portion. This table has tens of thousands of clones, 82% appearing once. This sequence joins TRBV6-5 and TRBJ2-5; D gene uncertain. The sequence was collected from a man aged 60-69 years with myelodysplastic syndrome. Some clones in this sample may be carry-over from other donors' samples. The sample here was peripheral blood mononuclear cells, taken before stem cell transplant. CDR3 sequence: CASSRNVKGQETQYF. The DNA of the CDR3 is TGTGCCAGCAGTCGAAATGTGAAGGGCCAAGAGACCCAGTACTTC.